Each of the 22 T cell receptor beta chains below was sequenced from the same sample in a study of technical replicates of blood from a few donors. Only in-frame clones appear in the TCRdb table, and some are missing; sequencing was by immunoSEQ multiplex PCR. The sample yields 60,000 to 85,000 clones, roughly 91% seen once. Sequencing used T cells isolated from PBMCs. The receptor source for this set is a human donor in good health.

The chain uses TRBV19 and TRBJ2-7; weak D call: TRBD2 (5 bases). The CDR3 runs to 14 residues. Trimming stripped 5 bases from V and 0 bases from J, with 11 bases between. Germline V gene data show CDR1 as LNHDA and CDR2 as SQIVND (reference sequence). The chain's CDR3 is CASSSRTGSYEQYF. For the CDR3, the DNA is TGTGCCAGTAGTTCGAGGACTGGCTCCTACGAGCAGTACTTC.

This chain links TRBV7-2 with TRBJ2-7; 9 bases are shared with TRBD2. Germline V lookup: CDR1 SGHTA, CDR2 FQGNSA. The J segment lost 3 bases and the V segment lost 5 bases, leaving 11 bases of the junction unmatched. The CDR3 has 16 amino acids. In DNA, the CDR3 is TGTGCCAGCAGCCCTAGCGGGATGGGGGCCCGCTACGAGCAGTACTTC. Amino acids: CASSPSGMGARYEQYF.

This rearrangement joins TRBV6-5 to TRBJ1-5; D is perhaps TRBD1 (5 bases). Germline loops: CDR1 MNHEY, CDR2 SVGAGI. V lost 4 bases to trimming and J lost 1 base, with 11 bases between them. The CDR3 is made up of 15 amino acids. This CDR3 reads CASSSQQGSNQPQHF. In DNA, the CDR3 is TGTGCCAGCAGTTCCCAGCAGGGAAGCAATCAGCCCCAGCATTTT.

The chain links TRBV5-1 to TRBJ1-1, with D possibly being TRBD1 (6 bases). CDR3 length equals 15 residues. Per the germline V gene, CDR1 is SGHRS and CDR2 is YFSETQ. The V end was cut by 0 bases, the J end by 2 bases, with 11 bases between. The CDR3 loop reads CASSLVGTINTEAFF. In nucleotides, the CDR3 is TGCGCCAGCAGCTTGGTCGGGACAATCAACACTGAAGCTTTCTTT.

V is TRBV27 and J is TRBJ1-1; a possible D gene is TRBD1 (6 bases). This CDR3 comprises 11 residues. Germline V CDR1 and CDR2: MNHEY, SMNVEV (reference sequence). Trimming took 8 bases from V and 5 from J, leaving 9 bases between them. CDR3: CASLRGTEAFF. Written as DNA, the CDR3 is TGTGCCAGCCTCAGGGGAACTGAAGCTTTCTTT.

The CDR3 sequence is CASSHGTLSSYNEQFF. The CDR3 DNA reads TGCGCCAGCAGCCACGGGACACTGAGCTCCTACAATGAGCAGTTCTTC. The chain uses TRBV4-1 and TRBJ2-1, with a weak D call TRBD1 (6 bases). This CDR3 contains 16 residues. Germline-derived CDR1 and CDR2 are MGHRA and YSYEKL. V lost 3 bases and J 0 bases, leaving 12 bases between the germline ends.

This clone has a single count. The J gene is TRBJ2-1, the V gene TRBV10-3, with 8 positions matching TRBD2. Germline values: CDR1 ENHRY, CDR2 SYGVKD. The CDR3 is 15 residues long. With V trimmed by 4 bases and J by 0 bases, 2 bases remained unmatched. The CDR3 nucleotides are TGTGCCATCAGTGTTGGGACTAGCTCCTACAATGAGCAGTTCTTC. Encoded protein: CAISVGTSSYNEQFF.

The chain uses TRBV5-8 and TRBJ1-1, with D possibly matching TRBD1 (5 bases). The CDR3 contains 11 residues. CDR1 is SGHTS, CDR2 YDEGEE, per germline. V shed 3 bases and J shed 7 bases, with 7 bases lying between them. The CDR3 spells CASSSTDEAFF. In nucleotides, the CDR3 is TGTGCCAGCAGCTCGACAGATGAAGCTTTCTTT.

The chain couples TRBV9 to TRBJ2-1; 8 nucleotides line up with TRBD2. This CDR3 has 18 residues. J lost 10 bases, V lost 3 bases, and 21 bases had no gene match. Germline CDR1 and CDR2: SGDLS and YYNGEE. In nucleotides, the CDR3 is TGTGCCAGCAGCGAGGGGCGTATCAGCGGGAGTCGTAGGGGGGAGCAGTTCTTC. Protein: CASSEGRISGSRRGEQFF.

This sequence joins TRBV6-5 and TRBJ1-4; no clear D. The CDR3 consists of 15 residues. The germline V gene encodes CDR1 MNHEY and CDR2 SVGAGI. V shed 0 bases and J shed 8 bases, with 13 bases lying between them. The CDR3 loop reads CASSYSRQPEEKLFF. CDR3 sequence (DNA): TGTGCCAGCAGTTACTCCAGGCAGCCAGAGGAAAAACTGTTTTTT.

The CDR3 sequence is CASSRIYRSYEQYF. The CDR3, as DNA: TGCGCCAGCAGCCGAATCTACCGATCCTACGAGCAGTACTTC. The J gene is TRBJ2-7, the V gene TRBV4-3; D gene unclear. Germline CDR1 and CDR2: LGHNA and YSLEER. V was cut by 4 bases and J by 1 base, with 11 bases left in between. This CDR3 contains 14 residues.

This clone was found once. This chain joins TRBV4-3 and TRBJ2-7, with TRBD1 matching over 10 bases. The germline V gene has CDR1 LGHNA and CDR2 YSLEER. This CDR3 spans 14 amino acids. J gave up 4 bases and V 0 bases, and 0 bases lay outside the gene matches. CDR3 in DNA: TGCGCCAGCAGCCAAGAGGGACAGGGGTACGAGCAGTACTTC. It specifies CASSQEGQGYEQYF.

V gene TRBV10-3 combines with J gene TRBJ2-5; D is unresolved. The germline gives CDR1 ENHRY, CDR2 SYGVKD. The germline V and J ends were trimmed by 10 bases and 5 bases, with 11 bases remaining between them. CDR3 length equals 11 residues. CDR3 loop: CATSEEETQYF. CDR3 nucleotide sequence: TGTGCCACCTCAGAGGAGGAGACCCAGTACTTC.

The chain carries TRBV19 and TRBJ1-1; TRBD1 matches at 8 bases. With 6 bases clipped from V and 3 bases from J, the junction kept 3 bases outside the gene matches. The V gene's germline CDR1 is LNHDA and CDR2 SQIVND (reference sequence). This CDR3 has 13 residues. The CDR3 DNA follows: TGTGCCAGTAGGGAGACAGGGGACACTGAAGCTTTCTTT. It yields the protein CASRETGDTEAFF.

This sequence joins TRBV28 and TRBJ2-7, with TRBD1 as a possible D gene (5 bases). The CDR3 spans 15 residues. V gave up 6 bases and J gave up 0 bases, with 15 bases separating them. Germline assignment: CDR1 MDHEN and CDR2 SYDVKM. The CDR3 reads CASSPASGYSYEQYF. In DNA, the CDR3 is TGTGCCAGCAGCCCCGCCTCAGGGTACTCCTACGAGCAGTACTTC.

The rearrangement links TRBV11-2 to TRBJ2-5; weak D call: TRBD2 (6 bases). The CDR3 sequence is 14 residues long. The V gene lost 5 bases and the J gene lost 2 bases, with 12 bases spanning the gap. CDR1 and CDR2 from the germline V gene are SGHAT and FQNNGV. The CDR3 spells CASSPTGAQETQYF. CDR3 nucleotide sequence: TGTGCCAGCAGCCCAACGGGAGCGCAAGAGACCCAGTACTTC.

This chain connects TRBV25-1 to TRBJ1-3; 9 bases align to TRBD1. This CDR3 spans 15 amino acids. Germline CDR1 is MGHDK and CDR2 is SYGVNS. V lost 4 bases, J lost 5 bases, and 6 bases stayed unmatched. CDR3: CASSGSGTGRNTIYF. CDR3 in DNA: TGTGCCAGCAGTGGTTCCGGGACAGGGCGAAACACCATATATTTT.

V is TRBV28 and J is TRBJ2-5; D unresolved. This CDR3 contains 16 residues. V lost 5 bases, J lost 0 bases, and 16 bases lay in between. Per germline, CDR1 MDHEN and CDR2 SYDVKM. CDR3 amino acids: CASSPHLPGNQETQYF. The CDR3 DNA reads TGTGCCAGCAGTCCCCACCTCCCAGGAAACCAAGAGACCCAGTACTTC.

The chain links TRBV7-9 to TRBJ1-5; tentative D call: TRBD1 (5 bases). This CDR3 contains 12 residues. Germline CDR1 SEHNR, CDR2 FQNEAQ (reference sequence). Trimming removed 1 base from V and 9 bases from J, with 7 bases in between. The CDR3 sequence: CASSLGTGPQHF. DNA for the CDR3: TGTGCCAGCAGCTTAGGTACAGGGCCCCAGCATTTT.

This chain joins TRBV4-3 and TRBJ1-1, with D unclear. CDR3 length: 14 amino acids. Trimming pared 1 base from V and 1 base from J, leaving 7 bases between. Germline V lookup: CDR1 LGHNA, CDR2 YSLEER. CDR3 sequence: CASSQVEGNTEAFF. The CDR3 bases are TGCGCCAGCAGCCAAGTTGAGGGGAACACTGAAGCTTTCTTT.

This sequence joins TRBV2 and TRBJ2-7, with 7 bases fitting TRBD2. The ends lost 2 bases at V and 7 bases at J; junction bases unmatched: 2. The CDR3 runs to 12 residues. Germline V gene data show CDR1 as SNHLY and CDR2 as FYNNEI. The CDR3 protein is CASSEQGGEQYF. CDR3 nucleotide sequence: TGTGCCAGCAGTGAACAGGGAGGGGAGCAGTACTTC.

V usage is TRBV27 and J usage is TRBJ1-1; 12 bases agree with TRBD1. The germline V gene encodes CDR1 MNHEY and CDR2 SMNVEV (reference sequence). The CDR3 is 16 amino acids. Trimming at V came to 7 bases and at J to 6 bases, leaving 12 bases not matched to a gene. The CDR3 reads CASTHTPGQGAAEAFF. The DNA for the CDR3 is TGTGCCAGCACTCATACACCGGGACAGGGGGCGGCTGAAGCTTTCTTT.